One and the same sample provided the 17 T cell receptor beta chains below, sequenced in a study of blood T cell repertoires in COVID-19. Assay: immunoSEQ multiplex PCR; the TCRdb copy retains only in-frame clones and omits some. The sample holds about 36,000 clones, 85% seen once. The sample taken for sequencing was peripheral blood. These receptors were obtained from a human donor in a cohort sampled during active COVID-19.

Only a few counts were recorded for this clone. The chain combines TRBV9 with TRBJ2-5; TRBD2 matches 10 bases. J gave up 5 bases and V 2 bases, and 6 bases lay outside the gene matches. In germline, CDR1 is SGDLS, CDR2 YYNGEE. The CDR3 covers 15 residues. In DNA, the CDR3 is TGTGCCAGCAGCGTCAGTAGCGGGGGGAGGGAGACCCAGTACTTC. It is translated as CASSVSSGGRETQYF.

The CDR3 loop is CASSRTEANEKLFF. CDR3 bases: TGTGCCAGCAGCCGGACAGAAGCTAATGAAAAACTGTTTTTT. This chain links TRBV7-8 with TRBJ1-4; possibly TRBD1 for D (6 bases). Looked up from germline, CDR1 is SGHVS and CDR2 is FQNEAQ. The CDR3 extends over 14 amino acids. Trimming removed 5 bases from V and 3 bases from J, with 10 bases in between.

The chain is built from TRBV28 and TRBJ1-2; D possibly corresponds to TRBD1 (5 bases). This CDR3 has 13 residues. V shed 5 bases and J shed 2 bases, with 9 bases lying between them. Germline CDR1 reads MDHEN; CDR2 reads SYDVKM. The CDR3 region is CASSLRQNYGYTF. Written as DNA, the CDR3 is TGTGCCAGCAGTCTAAGACAGAACTATGGCTACACCTTC.

CDR3 coding DNA: TGTGCCAGCAGTGAAACACAGGTGAATGAAAAACTGTTTTTT. Its translation is CASSETQVNEKLFF. This sequence joins TRBV6-1 and TRBJ1-4; D is perhaps TRBD1 (5 bases). Trimming stripped 2 bases from V and 5 bases from J, with 9 bases between. Per germline, CDR1 MNHNS and CDR2 SASEGT. The CDR3 runs 14 residues.

CDR3 DNA sequence: TGTGCCAGCAGCTTAGAACTAGCGGGGGGGCCTAGCACAGATACGCAGTATTTT. Translating gives CASSLELAGGPSTDTQYF. The chain links TRBV7-2 to TRBJ2-3; 13 nucleotides align to TRBD2. The CDR3 loop spans 18 amino acids. V dropped 1 base and J dropped 0; count of bases not matched to a gene: 4. Germline CDR1 SGHTA, CDR2 FQGNSA.

V gene TRBV18 combines with J gene TRBJ1-2; possible D gene TRBD1, 6 bases. V was cut by 4 bases and J by 3 bases, with 15 bases left in between. This CDR3 is built from 15 residues. The germline CDR1 and CDR2 sequences are KGHSH and LQKENI. CDR3 region: CASSRVTGLHYGYTF. The DNA for the CDR3 is TGTGCCAGCTCACGGGTGACAGGACTTCACTATGGCTACACCTTC.

The chain is built from TRBV3-1 (or the pseudogene TRBV3-2) and TRBJ2-7, with 13 bases fitting TRBD2. From germline, CDR1 is LGHDT and CDR2 YNNKEL (reference sequence). V gave up 4 bases and J gave up 0 bases; unmatched junction bases: 3. This CDR3 comprises 16 residues. The CDR3 DNA follows: TGTGCCAGCAGCCCGGGACTAGCGGGGCCCTCCTACGAGCAGTACTTC. Translating it yields CASSPGLAGPSYEQYF.

The chain employs TRBV18 and TRBJ1-6, with D hard to call. CDR1 is KGHSH and CDR2 is LQKENI in the germline V gene. Trimming removed 3 bases at V and 11 bases at J, with 11 bases between. There are 13 residues in the CDR3. CDR3 residues: CASSPSREAPLHF. CDR3 DNA sequence: TGTGCCAGCTCACCTTCGAGGGAGGCACCCCTCCACTTT.

CDR3 sequence (DNA): TGTGCCAGCAGCCTCGAAGGACTAGCGGGGGACGAGCAGTACTTC. Translated: CASSLEGLAGDEQYF. This sequence joins TRBV4-2 and TRBJ2-7; TRBD2 aligns across 13 bases. The trim removed 4 bases at V and 5 bases at J, leaving 5 bases unmatched. The CDR3 consists of 15 residues. CDR1 is LGHNA and CDR2 is YNFKEQ in the germline V gene.

This chain joins TRBV28 and TRBJ2-5; 8 bases are a match to TRBD2. The CDR3 contains 16 residues. J gave up 5 bases and V 5 bases, and 13 bases lay outside the gene matches. CDR1 and CDR2 from the germline V gene are MDHEN and SYDVKM. The CDR3, as DNA: TGTGCCAGCAGTCCCATCGGGGGGGTCTTTCGTGAGACCCAGTACTTC. This sequence encodes CASSPIGGVFRETQYF.

The CDR3 spells CASSRLRGVGTEAFF. The CDR3 nucleotides read TGTGCCAGCAGCCGGCTCCGGGGGGTCGGGACTGAAGCTTTCTTT. This chain links TRBV3-1 (or the pseudogene TRBV3-2) with TRBJ1-1; the D gene is possibly TRBD1 (5 bases). Trimming removed 4 bases at V and 5 bases at J, with 17 bases between. Germline V gives CDR1 LGHDT, CDR2 YNNKEL (reference sequence). The CDR3 spans 15 residues.

The gene calls are TRBV18 and TRBJ2-7, with 7 bases matching TRBD2. V dropped 3 bases and J dropped 3; count of bases not matched to a gene: 8. The CDR3 runs 15 residues. Germline lookup yields CDR1 KGHSH and CDR2 LQKENI. This CDR3 reads CASSPLTSHSYEQYF. CDR3 DNA sequence: TGTGCCAGCTCACCTTTGACTAGCCATAGCTACGAGCAGTACTTC. Full variable domain (rest looked up from reference TRBV18 and TRBJ2-7): NAGVMQNPRHLVRRRGQEARLRCSPMKGHSHVYWYRQLPEEGLKFMVYLQKENIIDESGMPKERFSAEFPKEGPSILRIQQVVRGDSAAYFCASSPLTSHSYEQYFGPGTRLTVT.

V usage is TRBV6-5 and J usage is TRBJ1-6; the D is unclear. Germline assignment: CDR1 MNHEY and CDR2 SVGAGI. This CDR3 spans 15 amino acids. With 3 bases removed from V and 9 bases from J, the gap between germline ends came to 15 bases. Written as DNA, the CDR3 is TGTGCCAGCAGTTATCGCGGGCGCGGGCGTTCACCCCTCCACTTT. Residues: CASSYRGRGRSPLHF.

This clone came up a few times. The J gene is TRBJ1-4, the V gene TRBV6-5, with 7 nucleotides matching TRBD1. The V gene end was trimmed by 6 bases and the J gene end by 8 bases; junction bases not matched to a gene: 9. The CDR3 is made up of 14 amino acids. The germline V gene encodes CDR1 MNHEY and CDR2 SVGAGI. The CDR3 region has the DNA TGTGCCAGCAGACCGACAGGGTTTCAGGAAAAACTGTTTTTT. Protein sequence: CASRPTGFQEKLFF.

The V gene is TRBV3-1 (or the pseudogene TRBV3-2), the J gene TRBJ1-1, with D maybe TRBD1 (6 bases). Germline CDR1 is LGHDT and CDR2 is YNNKEL (reference sequence). V was shortened by 0 bases and J by 3 bases, with 23 bases between the two germline ends. This CDR3 region has 19 residues. The CDR3, as DNA: TGTGCCAGCAGCCAAGAAACAAATAGCAGGGGCGAACCAGACACTGAAGCTTTCTTT. Its translation is CASSQETNSRGEPDTEAFF.

This clone is a singleton in its sample. The rearrangement links TRBV13 to TRBJ1-5, with D possibly being TRBD1 (5 bases). In germline, CDR1 is PRHDT, CDR2 FYEKMQ (reference sequence). This CDR3 has 15 amino acids. Deletions cut 5 bases from V and 3 bases from J, with 14 bases between. The CDR3 reads CASSRRDGYNQPQHF. The CDR3 coding sequence is TGTGCCAGCAGCCGGCGGGACGGCTACAATCAGCCCCAGCATTTT.

The sample holds a few counts of this clone. The J gene is TRBJ1-5, the V gene TRBV28; unclear D gene. The CDR3 is 11 amino acids. CDR1 is MDHEN, CDR2 SYDVKM, per germline. V was clipped by 3 bases and J by 10 bases, with 7 bases between them. This chain's CDR3 is CASSFRSPQHF. As DNA, the CDR3 is TGTGCCAGCAGTTTTAGGAGTCCCCAGCATTTT. Based on the CDR3 plus reference TRBV28 and TRBJ1-5, the full variable domain is DVKVTQSSRYLVKRTGEKVFLECVQDMDHENMFWYRQDPGLGLRLIYFSYDVKMKEKGDIPEGYSVSREKKERFSLILESASTNQTSMYLCASSFRSPQHFGDGTRLSIL.